The 30 T cell receptor beta chains given below trace back to one sample, sequenced in a study of PD-1 blockade in classical Hodgkin lymphoma. Regarding time point: cycle 4 day 1 (C4D1), after more than 5 weeks of nivolumab. Each patient experienced a relapse that followed autologous stem cell transplantation, and brentuximab vedotin exposure varied. With magnetic negative selection, CD4+ T cells were purified from PBMCs that had been thawed. Data came from immunoSEQ multiplex PCR; TCRdb stores just in-frame clones and leaves some out. The sample lists 25,000 to 35,000 clones, 65% to 80% occurring once. The starting material was CD4+ T cells from blood, obtained before the fourth cycle of nivolumab. These receptors all come from a human donor with classical Hodgkin lymphoma.

This chain joins TRBV4-2 and TRBJ2-3; 9 bases line up with TRBD2. This CDR3 spans 16 amino acids. Germline V gives CDR1 LGHNA, CDR2 YNFKEQ. The J segment lost 3 bases and the V segment lost 3 bases, leaving 7 bases of the junction unmatched. CDR3 region: CASSQDIAGETDTQYF. CDR3 bases: TGTGCCAGCAGCCAGGACATAGCGGGAGAGACAGATACGCAGTATTTT.

The chain has TRBV7-6 and TRBJ1-6, with unresolved D. The CDR3 consists of 12 residues. Germline CDR1 and CDR2: SGHVS and FNYEAQ. The V gene lost 1 base and the J gene lost 13 bases, with 8 bases spanning the gap. This CDR3 is CASSLERGPLHF. The CDR3 nucleotides are TGTGCCAGCAGCTTAGAACGCGGGCCCCTCCACTTT.

J is TRBJ1-5 and V is TRBV19; tentatively, D is TRBD1 (6 bases). Trimming left V 3 bases short and J 3 bases short, with 12 bases between. The germline gives CDR1 LNHDA, CDR2 SQIVND (reference sequence). This CDR3 contains 15 residues. CDR3 in DNA: TGTGCCAGTAGTATTCCTGGACAGCACAATCAGCCCCAGCATTTT. This gives the protein CASSIPGQHNQPQHF. The whole variable domain, filled in from reference TRBV19 and TRBJ1-5, reads DGGITQSPKYLFRKEGQNVTLSCEQNLNHDAMYWYRQDPGQGLRLIYYSQIVNDFQKGDIAEGYSVSREKKESFPLTVTSAQKNPTAFYLCASSIPGQHNQPQHFGDGTRLSIL.

The chain has TRBV21-1 and TRBJ2-7; no DNA check was done on the table's D call, TRBD2. TRBV21-1 is noted as a pseudogene. The CDR3 covers 14 residues. CDR3 nucleotide sequence: TGTGCCAGCAGCGGACGGACTAGCGCATACGAGCAGTACTTC. This encodes CASSGRTSAYEQYF.

V gene TRBV7-8 combines with J gene TRBJ1-5, with D perhaps matching TRBD1 (6 bases). The CDR3 sequence is 14 residues long. Germline V gene sequence: CDR1 SGHVS, CDR2 FQNEAQ. The V end lost 6 bases, the J end lost 5 bases, and 14 bases lay between the germline ends. The CDR3 DNA reads TGTGCCAGCAGTCGAAACAGGGATTATCAGCCCCAGCATTTT. Its protein is CASSRNRDYQPQHF.

This chain joins TRBV6-5 and TRBJ1-2, with unresolved D. With 2 bases removed from V and 7 bases from J, the gap between germline ends came to 14 bases. Germline CDR1 and CDR2: MNHEY and SVGAGI. This CDR3 is 14 amino acids long. As DNA, the CDR3 is TGTGCCAGCAGTTACGATCGCTTGTCGGGTGGCTACACCTTC. Protein sequence: CASSYDRLSGGYTF.

The chain links TRBV7-9 to TRBJ2-2; no firm D call. The CDR3 has 14 residues. Germline CDR1 is SEHNR and CDR2 is FQNEAQ (reference sequence). V was shortened by 5 bases and J by 0 bases, with 7 bases between the two germline ends. The chain's CDR3 is CASSKTANTGELFF. As DNA, the CDR3 is TGTGCCAGCAGCAAGACGGCGAACACCGGGGAGCTGTTTTTT.

The chain carries TRBV7-3 and TRBJ2-2; 15 nucleotides match TRBD2. With 5 bases clipped from V and 7 bases from J, the junction kept 11 bases outside the gene matches. Germline V CDR1 and CDR2: SGHTA, FQGTGA. The CDR3 consists of 18 residues. The chain's CDR3 is CASSPPGLAGGPGGELFF. DNA for the CDR3: TGTGCCAGCAGCCCCCCAGGACTAGCGGGGGGGCCGGGCGGGGAGCTGTTTTTT.

The CDR3 coding sequence is TGTGCCAGCAGCGTTCGGACAGGGGGTTCTGAAAAACTGTTTTTT. Translated, it gives CASSVRTGGSEKLFF. This chain uses TRBV5-4 with TRBJ1-4, with 10 bases aligning to TRBD1. Germline V gene lookup returns CDR1 SGHNT and CDR2 YYREEE (reference sequence). V lost 4 bases, J lost 7 bases, and 7 bases stayed unmatched. The CDR3 extends over 15 amino acids.

The V call is TRBV7-3, the J call TRBJ1-2, with a weak D call TRBD1 (5 bases). Trimming cost V 2 bases and J 8 bases, with 12 bases left between them. The germline V gene has CDR1 SGHTA and CDR2 FQGTGA. CDR3 length: 13 residues. The DNA for the CDR3 is TGTGCCAGCAGCTTACCCGACGGGGGGGGCTACACCTTC. This sequence encodes CASSLPDGGGYTF.

As regards this clone: A read error may account for a junction end that differs from germline. The rearrangement joins TRBV6-5 to TRBJ1-1; D possibly corresponds to TRBD1 (6 bases). This CDR3 is 13 amino acids long. Germline CDR1 and CDR2: MNHEY and SVGAGI. CDR3 protein: CASSLTRQVGPTF. The CDR3 bases are TGTGCCAGCAGTCTGACGCGACAGGTCGGCCCCACCTTT.

V and J are TRBV10-3 and TRBJ2-4; TRBD1 matches at 7 bases. The CDR3 loop spans 11 amino acids. Trimming removed 8 bases from V and 12 bases from J; junction bases left unmatched: 7. CDR1 is ENHRY and CDR2 is SYGVKD in the germline V gene. This CDR3 reads CAIGDRDHQYF. In DNA form, the CDR3 reads TGTGCCATCGGCGACAGGGATCATCAGTACTTC.

CDR3 sequence (DNA): TGTGCCAGCAGTGTCGCGAACACCGGGGAGCTGTTTTTT. It codes for CASSVANTGELFF. The V call is TRBV25-1, the J call TRBJ2-2; D ambiguous. CDR3 length: 13 amino acids. Trimming stripped 4 bases from V and 0 bases from J, with 3 bases between. CDR1 and CDR2 (germline): MGHDK, SYGVNS.

The V and J genes are TRBV5-1 and TRBJ2-3; D is ambiguous. The CDR3 length is 18 residues. Germline V lookup: CDR1 SGHRS, CDR2 YFSETQ. V dropped 4 bases and J dropped 3 bases, with 24 bases sitting between them. For the CDR3, the DNA is TGCGCCAGCAGCAAGGGTAGCAATACCGCTATTGGGACAGATACGCAGTATTTT. Translated: CASSKGSNTAIGTDTQYF.

This chain links TRBV7-2 with TRBJ1-2; tentative D call: TRBD1 (6 bases). Germline-derived CDR1 and CDR2 are SGHTA and FQGNSA. The ends were cut back, 5 bases at V and 4 bases at J, with 14 bases in the middle. The CDR3 has 14 amino acids. CDR3 sequence (DNA): TGTGCCAGCAGCCTAGGGGGGTTAGGCTATGGCTACACCTTC. Translating gives CASSLGGLGYGYTF.

The sample holds one count of this clone. The genes are TRBV7-3 and TRBJ2-1; D not resolved. Germline V gene sequence: CDR1 SGHTA, CDR2 FQGTGA. The CDR3 is 16 amino acids. The V gene lost 1 base and the J gene lost 4 bases, with 14 bases spanning the gap. The CDR3 is CASSLSGADPYNEQFF. In DNA, the CDR3 is TGTGCCAGCAGCTTAAGCGGCGCAGACCCGTACAATGAGCAGTTCTTC.

The chain links TRBV9 to TRBJ2-1; TRBD1 is a possible D gene (6 bases). Trimming removed 3 bases from V and 0 bases from J, with 13 bases in between. CDR3 size: 16 residues. The germline CDR1 and CDR2 sequences are SGDLS and YYNGEE. CDR3 region: CASSAGQIVSYNEQFF. The DNA for the CDR3 is TGTGCCAGCAGCGCCGGACAGATCGTCTCCTACAATGAGCAGTTCTTC.

The rearrangement links TRBV7-2 to TRBJ2-1; possible D gene TRBD2, 6 bases. Germline V gene lookup returns CDR1 SGHTA and CDR2 FQGNSA. This CDR3 spans 18 amino acids. V was cut by 3 bases and J by 0 bases, with 18 bases left in between. DNA for the CDR3: TGTGCCAGCAGCTTTCCTTCAGCTGACGGGAGCTCCTACAATGAGCAGTTCTTC. Protein sequence: CASSFPSADGSSYNEQFF.

The gene calls are TRBV29-1 and TRBJ2-7; possibly TRBD1 for D (6 bases). With 4 bases removed from V and 5 bases from J, the gap between germline ends came to 12 bases. The CDR3 totals 12 residues. Looked up from germline, CDR1 is SQVTM and CDR2 is ANQGSEA. Here the CDR3 DNA reads TGCAGCGTTGGTAGGGGGAATAACGAGCAGTACTTC. It translates to CSVGRGNNEQYF.

V is TRBV7-3 and J is TRBJ2-3; weak D call: TRBD1 (6 bases). This CDR3 is built from 16 residues. CDR1 is SGHTA, CDR2 FQGTGA, per germline. The V end was cut by 2 bases, the J end by 2 bases, with 14 bases between. The CDR3 sequence is CASSLGAGVLTDTQYF. The CDR3 DNA sequence: TGTGCCAGCAGCTTAGGGGCAGGGGTCCTCACAGATACGCAGTATTTT.

The CDR3: CASSPTGNEQYF. The CDR3 bases are TGTGCCAGCAGTCCGACAGGGAACGAGCAGTACTTC. The chain links TRBV28 to TRBJ2-7, with 7 positions matching TRBD1. CDR1 and CDR2 from the germline V gene are MDHEN and SYDVKM. CDR3 length: 12 amino acids. V shed 5 bases, J shed 5 bases, and the junction held 3 bases outside the gene matches.

V is TRBV27 and J is TRBJ2-3; weak D call: TRBD2 (5 bases). Trimming removed 6 bases at V and 4 bases at J, with 11 bases between. CDR1 is MNHEY, CDR2 SMNVEV, per germline (reference sequence). This CDR3 spans 13 amino acids. CDR3 nucleotide sequence: TGTGCCAGCAGAGCGAGCGGTTCAGATACGCAGTATTTT. This translates into CASRASGSDTQYF.

The chain uses TRBV19 and TRBJ2-1, with 14 bases aligning to TRBD2. The length of the CDR3 is 17 residues. CDR1 and CDR2 from the germline V gene are LNHDA and SQIVND (reference sequence). The trim removed 3 bases at V and 5 bases at J, leaving 6 bases unmatched. The CDR3 nucleotides are TGTGCCAGTAGTATGACTAGCGGGGGGGCCGGCCACAATGAGCAGTTCTTC. Protein product: CASSMTSGGAGHNEQFF.

This chain links TRBV6-6 with TRBJ2-2; TRBD1 matches 9 bases. The germline V gene encodes CDR1 MNHNY and CDR2 SVGAGI (reference sequence). This CDR3 contains 16 residues. V was clipped by 4 bases and J by 6 bases; unmatched bases: 9. The CDR3 nucleotides are TGTGCCAGCAGTTCCGCCGGGACAGGGAGCGCCGGGGAGCTGTTTTTT. This translates into CASSSAGTGSAGELFF.

This rearrangement joins TRBV7-9 to TRBJ2-1, with 7 bases that match TRBD2. The CDR3 runs 16 residues. CDR1 is SEHNR and CDR2 is FQNEAQ in the germline V gene (reference sequence). Trimming took 2 bases from V and 9 from J; bases not matched to a gene: 13. CDR3 residues: CASSLRGSQTSFEQFF. The CDR3 coding sequence is TGTGCCAGCAGCTTAAGGGGCTCACAGACTAGCTTTGAGCAGTTCTTC.

This clone turned up a few times. V and J are TRBV7-9 and TRBJ2-5, with 7 positions matching TRBD1. The CDR3 contains 16 residues. The V and J ends lost 5 bases and 5 bases, in that order; junction bases with no gene match: 14. Looked up from germline, CDR1 is SEHNR and CDR2 is FQNEAQ (reference sequence). The CDR3 region is CASSPAETGRYETQYF. The CDR3, as DNA: TGTGCCAGCAGCCCGGCGGAGACAGGGAGATATGAGACCCAGTACTTC.

This rearrangement joins TRBV6-6 to TRBJ2-5; no clear D gene. The V end was cut by 5 bases, the J end by 1 base, with 2 bases between. Germline CDR1 MNHNY, CDR2 SVGAGI (reference sequence). The length of the CDR3 is 11 residues. The CDR3 nucleotides are TGTGCCAGCAGTCTCCAAGAGACCCAGTACTTC. Its protein is CASSLQETQYF.

The V gene is TRBV28, the J gene TRBJ1-2, with D unclear. CDR1 and CDR2 from the germline V gene are MDHEN and SYDVKM. This CDR3 region has 13 residues. V was clipped by 4 bases and J by 4 bases, with 10 bases between them. CDR3 DNA sequence: TGTGCCAGCAGTTATCACAACGCCTATGGCTACACCTTC. Its translation: CASSYHNAYGYTF.

The gene calls are TRBV6-5 and TRBJ1-2; TRBD1 aligns across 7 bases. V was pared by 6 bases and J by 8 bases, with 6 bases of the junction left unmatched. The V gene's germline CDR1 is MNHEY and CDR2 SVGAGI. The CDR3 extends over 12 amino acids. Here the CDR3 reads CASSDRVNGYTF. CDR3 in DNA: TGTGCCAGCAGCGACAGGGTAAACGGCTACACCTTC.

The rearrangement uses TRBV4-1 and TRBJ2-5; D is undetermined. The J call may be incorrect, as the DNA end agrees better with TRBJ2-7. This CDR3 has 13 amino acids. CDR1 MGHRA and CDR2 YSYEKL come from the germline V gene. The CDR3 DNA follows: TGCGCCAGCAGCCAAGGACTTGTCTACGAGCAGTACTTC. Protein: CASSQGLVYEQYF.